This TCR beta chain was identified during a study of CD8+ T cells in alopecia areata. In each case, RNA was isolated and then reverse transcribed into cDNA as the sequencing template. Libraries were prepared by immunoSEQ multiplex PCR; TCRdb keeps only in-frame clonotypes and omits some of them. Of about 180,000 clones listed, roughly 59% were seen once; the top ten hold about 1.7%. Broader study findings: Alphabeta T cells residing in normal skin are also sequenced in scalp samples.

V lost 7 bases, J lost 7 bases, and 13 bases lay in between. This CDR3 comprises 11 residues. Germline V gene data show CDR1 as SQVTM and CDR2 as ANQGSEA. This clone was seen once. Its antigen is undetermined. This specimen was CD4+ T cells sorted from blood, taken at week 0. This TCR was recovered from a human donor with alopecia areata. The rearrangement joins TRBV29-1 to TRBJ1-2; D call uncertain. The CDR3 is CSAGNDGGYTF. The DNA for the CDR3 is TGCAGCGCGGGGAATGACGGTGGCTACACCTTC.